The source of this T cell receptor beta chain is a study of PD-L1 blockade in urothelial cancer. Study background: In the patient group, about 85% of the roughly 29 were males with bladder-origin urothelial cancer.

This table comes from immunoSEQ multiplex PCR, and its TCRdb copy is limited to in-frame clones, with some not included. In the table there are some 25,000 clones, 84% of which are singletons. Germline values: CDR1 SQVTM, CDR2 ANQGSEA. V lost 5 bases and J lost 1, with 18 bases in between. CDR3 length: 15 amino acids. This receptor was obtained from a man aged 65-85 years with urothelial cancer. This chain uses TRBV29-1 with TRBJ2-7; maybe TRBD2 (7 bases). The source was PBMCs, collected around atezolizumab (anti-PD-L1) treatment. CDR3 DNA sequence: TGCAGCGTTAACCGCAGGCGGGGGCTTTCCTACGAGCAGTACTTC. Amino acid sequence: CSVNRRRGLSYEQYF.